This T cell receptor beta chain is from a study of beta chain features in type 1 diabetes. Study information: Cells sorted and examined across all samples totaled approximately 100,000,000. General observations from the study: Shorter TCRB CDR3s, moderately but significantly so, marked every one of the four CD4+ subsets in Type 1 diabetes patients. VDJ junctions from type 1 diabetes patients carried fewer insertions and larger deletions. PCR may have favored shorter templates equally in patients and controls.

CDR3 size: 13 residues. Trimming removed 4 bases at V and 1 base at J, with 4 bases between. CDR1 SEHNR and CDR2 FQNEAQ come from the germline V gene (reference sequence). Reverse transcription of all isolated RNA meant that expressed TCRB transcripts were sequenced. Profiling relied on immunoSEQ multiplex PCR, and the TCRdb table lists in-frame clones only, not all of them. The data show about 700,000 clones, about an eighth seen once. About this clone itself: Antigen unknown.

Purity (above 98%) was reached by all sorted populations. This chain uses TRBV7-9 with TRBJ2-2; D gene unclear. What was sequenced was naive CD4+ T cells from blood. This receptor was identified in a man between 18 and 29 years old with type 1 diabetes. The CDR3 DNA is TGTGCCAGCAGCTCGGGGAACACCGGGGAGCTGTTTTTT. Its protein is CASSSGNTGELFF.